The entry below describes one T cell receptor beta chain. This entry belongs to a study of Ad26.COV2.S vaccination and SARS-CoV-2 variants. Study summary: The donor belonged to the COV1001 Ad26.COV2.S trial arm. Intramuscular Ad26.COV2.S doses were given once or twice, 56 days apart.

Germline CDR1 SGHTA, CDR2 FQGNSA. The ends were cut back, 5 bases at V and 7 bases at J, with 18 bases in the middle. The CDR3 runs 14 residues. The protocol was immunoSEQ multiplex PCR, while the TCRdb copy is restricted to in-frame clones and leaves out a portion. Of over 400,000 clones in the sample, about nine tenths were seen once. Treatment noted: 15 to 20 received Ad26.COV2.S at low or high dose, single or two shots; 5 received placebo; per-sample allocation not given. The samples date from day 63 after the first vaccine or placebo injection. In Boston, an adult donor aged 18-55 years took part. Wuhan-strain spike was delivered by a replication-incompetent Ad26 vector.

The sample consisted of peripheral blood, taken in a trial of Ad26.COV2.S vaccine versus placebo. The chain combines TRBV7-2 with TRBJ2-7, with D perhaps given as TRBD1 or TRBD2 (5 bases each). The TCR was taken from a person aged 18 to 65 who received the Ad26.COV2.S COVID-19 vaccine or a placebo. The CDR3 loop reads CASSQIGGLQEQYF. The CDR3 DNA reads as TGTGCCAGCAGCCAGATTGGGGGTCTACAGGAGCAGTACTTC.